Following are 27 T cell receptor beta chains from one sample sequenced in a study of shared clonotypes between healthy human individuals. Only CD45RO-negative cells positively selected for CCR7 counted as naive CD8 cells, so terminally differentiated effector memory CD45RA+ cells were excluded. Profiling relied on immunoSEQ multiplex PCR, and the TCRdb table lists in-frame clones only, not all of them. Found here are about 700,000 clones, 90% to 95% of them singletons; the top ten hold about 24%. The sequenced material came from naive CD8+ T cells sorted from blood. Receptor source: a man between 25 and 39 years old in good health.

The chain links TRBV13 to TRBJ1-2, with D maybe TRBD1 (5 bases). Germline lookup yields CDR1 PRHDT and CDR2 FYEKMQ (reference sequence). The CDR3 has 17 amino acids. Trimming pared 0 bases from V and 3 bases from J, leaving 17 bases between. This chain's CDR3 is CASSLGSRGLGYYGYTF. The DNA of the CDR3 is TGTGCCAGCAGCTTAGGCAGTAGGGGACTGGGCTACTATGGCTACACCTTC.

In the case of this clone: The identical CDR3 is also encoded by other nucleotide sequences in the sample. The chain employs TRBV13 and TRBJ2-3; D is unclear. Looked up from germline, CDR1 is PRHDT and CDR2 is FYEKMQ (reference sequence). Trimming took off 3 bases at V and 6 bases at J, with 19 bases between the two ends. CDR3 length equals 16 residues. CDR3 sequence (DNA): TGTGCCAGCAGCTTTCAAGGCGGAAGTAGAGAGGATACGCAGTATTTT. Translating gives CASSFQGGSREDTQYF. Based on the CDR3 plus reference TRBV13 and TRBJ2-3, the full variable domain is AAGVIQSPRHLIKEKRETATLKCYPIPRHDTVYWYQQGPGQDPQFLISFYEKMQSDKGSIPDRFSAQQFSDYHSELNMSSLELGDSALYFCASSFQGGSREDTQYFGPGTRLTVL.

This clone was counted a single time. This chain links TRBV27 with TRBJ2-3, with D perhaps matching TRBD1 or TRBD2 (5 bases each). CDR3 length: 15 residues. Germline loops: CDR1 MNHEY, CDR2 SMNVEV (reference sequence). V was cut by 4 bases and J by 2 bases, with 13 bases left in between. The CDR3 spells CASSSDDGATDTQYF. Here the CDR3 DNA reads TGTGCCAGCAGTTCCGATGACGGGGCCACAGATACGCAGTATTTT.

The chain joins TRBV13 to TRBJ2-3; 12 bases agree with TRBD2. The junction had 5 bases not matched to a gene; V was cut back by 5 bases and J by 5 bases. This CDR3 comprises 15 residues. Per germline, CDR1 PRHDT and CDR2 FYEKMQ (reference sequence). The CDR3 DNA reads TGTGCCAGCAGCCAGACGGGACTAGCGGGAGATACGCAGTATTTT. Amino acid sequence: CASSQTGLAGDTQYF.

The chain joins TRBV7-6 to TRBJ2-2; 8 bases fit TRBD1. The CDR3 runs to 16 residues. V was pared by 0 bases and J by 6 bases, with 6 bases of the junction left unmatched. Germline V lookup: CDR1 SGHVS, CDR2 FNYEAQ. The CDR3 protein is CASSLARTGLSGELFF. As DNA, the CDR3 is TGTGCCAGCAGCTTAGCGAGGACAGGGCTCTCCGGGGAGCTGTTTTTT.

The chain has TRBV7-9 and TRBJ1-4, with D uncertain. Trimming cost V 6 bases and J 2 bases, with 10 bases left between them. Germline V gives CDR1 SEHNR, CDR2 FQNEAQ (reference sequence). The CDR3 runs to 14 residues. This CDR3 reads CASSQRETNEKLFF. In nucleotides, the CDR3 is TGTGCCAGCAGTCAGAGGGAGACTAATGAAAAACTGTTTTTT.

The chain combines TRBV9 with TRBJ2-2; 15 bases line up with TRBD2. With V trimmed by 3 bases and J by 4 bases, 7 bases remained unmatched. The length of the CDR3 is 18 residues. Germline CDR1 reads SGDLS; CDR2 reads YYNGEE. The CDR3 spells CASSGRTSGRVPTGELFF. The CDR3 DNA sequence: TGTGCCAGCAGCGGCCGGACTAGCGGGAGGGTCCCCACCGGGGAGCTGTTTTTT.

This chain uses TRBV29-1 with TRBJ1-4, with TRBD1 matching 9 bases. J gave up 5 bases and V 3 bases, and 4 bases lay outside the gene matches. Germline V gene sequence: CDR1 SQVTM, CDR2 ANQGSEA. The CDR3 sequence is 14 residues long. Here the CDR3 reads CSVEGQGPNEKLFF. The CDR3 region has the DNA TGCAGCGTTGAGGGACAGGGACCGAATGAAAAACTGTTTTTT.

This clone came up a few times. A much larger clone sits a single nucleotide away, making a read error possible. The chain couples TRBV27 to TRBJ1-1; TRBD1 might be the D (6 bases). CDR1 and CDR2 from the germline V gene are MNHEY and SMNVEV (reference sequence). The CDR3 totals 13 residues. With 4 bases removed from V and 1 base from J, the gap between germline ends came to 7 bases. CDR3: CASSWTENTEAFF. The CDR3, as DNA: TGTGCCAGCAGTTGGACAGAGAACACTGAAGCTTTCTTT.

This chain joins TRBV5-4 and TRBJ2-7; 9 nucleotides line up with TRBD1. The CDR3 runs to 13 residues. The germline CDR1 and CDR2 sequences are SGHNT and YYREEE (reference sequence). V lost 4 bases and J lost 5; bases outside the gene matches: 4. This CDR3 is CASSPRTGDEQYF. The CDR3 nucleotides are TGTGCCAGCAGCCCAAGGACAGGGGACGAGCAGTACTTC.

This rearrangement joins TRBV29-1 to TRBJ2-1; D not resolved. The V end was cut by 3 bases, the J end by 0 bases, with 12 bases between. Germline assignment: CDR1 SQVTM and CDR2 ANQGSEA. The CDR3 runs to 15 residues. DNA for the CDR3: TGCAGCGTTGAGTTACACAGCGCCTCCTACAATGAGCAGTTCTTC. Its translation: CSVELHSASYNEQFF.

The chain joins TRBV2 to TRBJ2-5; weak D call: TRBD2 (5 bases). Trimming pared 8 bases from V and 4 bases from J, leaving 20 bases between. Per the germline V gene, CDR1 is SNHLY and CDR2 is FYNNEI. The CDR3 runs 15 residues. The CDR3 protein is CASSRGSLLGETQYF. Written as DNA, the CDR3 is TGTGCCAGCTCGCGCGGGTCCCTCCTGGGAGAGACCCAGTACTTC.

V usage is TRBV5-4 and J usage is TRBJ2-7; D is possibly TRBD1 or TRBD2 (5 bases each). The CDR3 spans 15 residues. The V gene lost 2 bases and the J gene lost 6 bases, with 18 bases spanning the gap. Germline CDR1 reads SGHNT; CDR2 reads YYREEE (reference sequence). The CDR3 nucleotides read TGTGCCAGCAGCTTAGGGGACCCCCTGCCCGGCGAGCAGTACTTC. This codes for CASSLGDPLPGEQYF.

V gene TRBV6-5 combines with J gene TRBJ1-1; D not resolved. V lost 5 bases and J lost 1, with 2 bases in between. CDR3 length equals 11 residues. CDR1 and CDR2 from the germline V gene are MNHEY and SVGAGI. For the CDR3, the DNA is TGTGCCAGCAGTCCGAACACTGAAGCTTTCTTT. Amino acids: CASSPNTEAFF.

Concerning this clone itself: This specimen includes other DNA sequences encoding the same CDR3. The CDR3 is CASSISGGGQPQHF. CDR3 nucleotide sequence: TGTGCCAGTAGTATCTCAGGGGGCGGTCAGCCCCAGCATTTT. V usage is TRBV19 and J usage is TRBJ1-5; 8 nucleotides align to TRBD1. Germline lookup yields CDR1 LNHDA and CDR2 SQIVND (reference sequence). This CDR3 is built from 14 residues. Trimming cost V 3 bases and J 6 bases; bases outside gene matches: 4. The variable domain in full, with the rest retrieved from reference TRBV19 and TRBJ1-5, is DGGITQSPKYLFRKEGQNVTLSCEQNLNHDAMYWYRQDPGQGLRLIYYSQIVNDFQKGDIAEGYSVSREKKESFPLTVTSAQKNPTAFYLCASSISGGGQPQHFGDGTRLSIL.

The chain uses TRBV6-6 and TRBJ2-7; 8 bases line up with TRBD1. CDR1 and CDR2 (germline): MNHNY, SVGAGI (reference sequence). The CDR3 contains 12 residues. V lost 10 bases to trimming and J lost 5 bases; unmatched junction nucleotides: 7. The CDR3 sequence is CATRQGADEQYF. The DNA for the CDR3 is TGTGCCACTCGGCAGGGGGCCGACGAGCAGTACTTC.

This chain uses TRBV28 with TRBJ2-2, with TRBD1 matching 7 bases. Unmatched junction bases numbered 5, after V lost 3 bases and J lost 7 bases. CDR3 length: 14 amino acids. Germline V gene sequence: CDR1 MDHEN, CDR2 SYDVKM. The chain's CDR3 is CASSFRGGLGELFF. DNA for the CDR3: TGTGCCAGCAGTTTCAGAGGGGGCCTCGGGGAGCTGTTTTTT.

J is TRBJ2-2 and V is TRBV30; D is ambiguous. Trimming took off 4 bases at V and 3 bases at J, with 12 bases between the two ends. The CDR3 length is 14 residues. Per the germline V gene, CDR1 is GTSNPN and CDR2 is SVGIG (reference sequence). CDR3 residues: CAWNGWGDTGELFF. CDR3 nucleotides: TGTGCCTGGAATGGATGGGGTGACACCGGGGAGCTGTTTTTT.

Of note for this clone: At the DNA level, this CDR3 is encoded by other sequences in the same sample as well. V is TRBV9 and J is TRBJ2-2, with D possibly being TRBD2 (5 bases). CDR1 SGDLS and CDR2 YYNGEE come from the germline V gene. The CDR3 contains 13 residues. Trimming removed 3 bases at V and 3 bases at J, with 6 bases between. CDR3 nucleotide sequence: TGTGCCAGCAGCGGGACTTACACCGGGGAGCTGTTTTTT. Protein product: CASSGTYTGELFF. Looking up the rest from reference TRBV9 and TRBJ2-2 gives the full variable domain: DSGVTQTPKHLITATGQRVTLRCSPRSGDLSVYWYQQSLDQGLQFLIQYYNGEERAKGNILERFSAQQFPDLHSELNLSSLELGDSALYFCASSGTYTGELFFGEGSRLTVL.

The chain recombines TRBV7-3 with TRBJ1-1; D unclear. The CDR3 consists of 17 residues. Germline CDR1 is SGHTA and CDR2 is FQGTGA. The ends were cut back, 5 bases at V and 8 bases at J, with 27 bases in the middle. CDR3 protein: CASSLLGGGNLPKEAFF. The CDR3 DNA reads TGTGCCAGCAGCCTCCTAGGCGGCGGGAATTTGCCAAAAGAAGCTTTCTTT. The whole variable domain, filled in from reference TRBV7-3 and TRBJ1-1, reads GAGVSQTPSNKVTEKGKYVELRCDPISGHTALYWYRQSLGQGPEFLIYFQGTGAADDSGLPNDRFFAVRPEGSVSTLKIQRTERGDSAVYLCASSLLGGGNLPKEAFFGQGTRLTVV.

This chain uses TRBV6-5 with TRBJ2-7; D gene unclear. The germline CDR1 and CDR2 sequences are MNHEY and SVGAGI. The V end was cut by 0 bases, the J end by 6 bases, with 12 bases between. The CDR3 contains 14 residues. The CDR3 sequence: CASSYSLGSGEQYF. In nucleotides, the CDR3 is TGTGCCAGCAGTTACTCGTTGGGGTCGGGCGAGCAGTACTTC.

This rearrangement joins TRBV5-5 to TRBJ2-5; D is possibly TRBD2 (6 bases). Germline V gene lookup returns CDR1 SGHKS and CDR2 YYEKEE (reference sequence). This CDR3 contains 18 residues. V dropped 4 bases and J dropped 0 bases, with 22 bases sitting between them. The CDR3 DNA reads TGTGCCAGCAGCCCTATCAGCTTAGGGAGGTTAGACCAAGAGACCCAGTACTTC. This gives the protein CASSPISLGRLDQETQYF.

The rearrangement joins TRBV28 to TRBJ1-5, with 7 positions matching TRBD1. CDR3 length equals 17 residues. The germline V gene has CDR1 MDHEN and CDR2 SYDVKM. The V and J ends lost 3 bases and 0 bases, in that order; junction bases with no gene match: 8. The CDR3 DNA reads TGTGCCAGCAGTTTGGAAGGGGGCGGGGATAGCAATCAGCCCCAGCATTTT. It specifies CASSLEGGGDSNQPQHF.

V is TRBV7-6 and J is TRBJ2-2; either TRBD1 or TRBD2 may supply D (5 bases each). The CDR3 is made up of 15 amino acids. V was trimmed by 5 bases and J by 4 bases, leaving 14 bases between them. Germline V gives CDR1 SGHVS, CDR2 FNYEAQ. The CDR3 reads CASSPLGEPTGELFF. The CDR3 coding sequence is TGTGCCAGCAGCCCCTTGGGGGAGCCCACCGGGGAGCTGTTTTTT.

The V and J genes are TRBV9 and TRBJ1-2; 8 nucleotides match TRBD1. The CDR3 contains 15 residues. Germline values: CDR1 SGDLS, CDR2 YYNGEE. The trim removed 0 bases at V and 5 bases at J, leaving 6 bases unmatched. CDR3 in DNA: TGTGCCAGCAGCGTAGGTGGGACAGGTTTATATGGCTACACCTTC. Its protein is CASSVGGTGLYGYTF.

CDR3 in DNA: TGTGCCAGCAGCCCCCCTACGGCCCACAATGAGCAGTTCTTC. It yields the protein CASSPPTAHNEQFF. This rearrangement joins TRBV7-9 to TRBJ2-1; the D is unclear. Germline CDR1 is SEHNR and CDR2 is FQNEAQ (reference sequence). V lost 5 bases to trimming and J lost 5 bases, with 13 bases between them. CDR3 length: 14 amino acids.

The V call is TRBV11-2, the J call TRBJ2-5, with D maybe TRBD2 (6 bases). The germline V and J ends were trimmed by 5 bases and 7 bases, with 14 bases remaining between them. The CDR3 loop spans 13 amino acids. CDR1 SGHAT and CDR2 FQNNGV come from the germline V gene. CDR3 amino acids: CASSPGLAGTQYF. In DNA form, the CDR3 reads TGTGCCAGCAGCCCGGGACTTGCGGGGACCCAGTACTTC.